This T cell receptor (beta chain) was captured by sequencing in a study of cytomegalovirus exposure and HLA in healthy donors. Study results and caveats: Some segments of the V type, notably TRBV6-2 and TRBV6-3, were excluded as indistinguishable. Sequencing likely produced, as an artifact, a cluster of highly shared sequence variants. Cytomegalovirus association was listed for around 180 TCR beta chains.

The PCR used 60 Vbeta and 13 Jbeta primers. In the authors' methods: Later, an analysis found about 80 million unique TCR beta chains, and about 9.9 million of these were shared. Generated by immunoSEQ multiplex PCR, the TCRdb table keeps only in-frame clones and is missing some. D and trimming come from the DNA, and the V and J calls and clone size come from that table. The sample comprises 140,000 to 150,000 clones, 70% to 80% of which are singletons, and 13% rests with the top ten. Germline CDR1 reads MDHEN; CDR2 reads SYDVKM. This CDR3 spans 14 amino acids. The V gene end was trimmed by 8 bases and the J gene end by 7 bases; junction bases not matched to a gene: 10. Turning to this clone: Its specificity is not known.

The V and J genes are TRBV28 and TRBJ2-3, with 9 positions matching TRBD1. This clonotype was sampled from a middle-aged man in good health and CMV-seropositive. Sequences were obtained from PBMCs. The DNA of the CDR3 is TGTGCCAGCGCCAGCGGACAGGGGACTTATACGCAGTATTTT. Translation: CASASGQGTYTQYF.